This T cell receptor beta chain derives from a study of cytomegalovirus exposure and HLA in healthy donors. Study observations and caveats: Follow-up analysis later connected one missense variant in DCLRE1C with trimming of TCR beta V- and J-genes. In a later analysis, compared with equally common non-associated chains, HLA-associated beta chains were more expanded.

In regard to this clone: Its antigen is unidentified.

Germline-derived CDR1 and CDR2 are SEHNR and FQNEAQ (reference sequence). The CDR3 has 14 amino acids. V shed 8 bases, J shed 2 bases, and the junction held 6 bases outside the gene matches. PCR amplification relied on 60 Vbeta primers (plus 13 Jbeta primers). Assay: immunoSEQ multiplex PCR; the TCRdb copy retains only in-frame clones and omits some. The repertoire holds about 150,000 clones, about 70% seen once, with around 2.8% in the top ten. This sequence joins TRBV7-9 and TRBJ1-3; 7 bases align to TRBD1. The receptor comes from a young man in good health and CMV-seronegative. Input material: PBMCs. The CDR3 region is CASGKTGTGNTIYF. The DNA of the CDR3 is TGTGCCAGCGGCAAGACAGGGACTGGAAACACCATATATTTT.